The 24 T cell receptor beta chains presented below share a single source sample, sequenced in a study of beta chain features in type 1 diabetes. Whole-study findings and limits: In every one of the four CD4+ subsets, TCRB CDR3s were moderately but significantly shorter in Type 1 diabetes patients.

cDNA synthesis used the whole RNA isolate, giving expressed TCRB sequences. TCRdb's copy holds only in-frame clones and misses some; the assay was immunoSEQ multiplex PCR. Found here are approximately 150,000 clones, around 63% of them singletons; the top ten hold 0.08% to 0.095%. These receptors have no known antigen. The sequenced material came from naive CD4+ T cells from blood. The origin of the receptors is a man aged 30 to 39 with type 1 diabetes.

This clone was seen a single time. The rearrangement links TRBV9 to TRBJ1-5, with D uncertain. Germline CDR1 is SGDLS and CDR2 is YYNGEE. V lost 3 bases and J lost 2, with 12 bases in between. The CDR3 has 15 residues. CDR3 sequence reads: CASSASGSGNQPQHF. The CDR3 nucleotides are TGTGCCAGCAGCGCCTCGGGAAGTGGCAATCAGCCCCAGCATTTT.

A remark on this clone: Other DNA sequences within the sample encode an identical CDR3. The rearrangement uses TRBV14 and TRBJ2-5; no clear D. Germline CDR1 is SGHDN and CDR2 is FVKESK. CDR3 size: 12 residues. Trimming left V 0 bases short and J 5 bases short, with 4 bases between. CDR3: CASSQDYETQYF. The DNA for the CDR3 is TGTGCCAGCAGCCAAGATTACGAGACCCAGTACTTC.

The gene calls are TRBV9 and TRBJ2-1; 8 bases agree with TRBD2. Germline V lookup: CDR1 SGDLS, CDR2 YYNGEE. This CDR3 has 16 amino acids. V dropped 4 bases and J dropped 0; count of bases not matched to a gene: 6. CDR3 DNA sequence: TGTGCCAGCAGCCTGTTAGCGGGGAGCTCCTACAATGAGCAGTTCTTC. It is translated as CASSLLAGSSYNEQFF.

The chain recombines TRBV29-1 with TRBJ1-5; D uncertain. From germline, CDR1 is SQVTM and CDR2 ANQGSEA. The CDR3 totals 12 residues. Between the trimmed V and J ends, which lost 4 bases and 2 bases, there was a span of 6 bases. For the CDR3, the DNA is TGCAGCGTTGTTGAGGGCAATCAGCCCCAGCATTTT. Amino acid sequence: CSVVEGNQPQHF.

Here the CDR3 reads CSVEGQGRDEQYF. The DNA of the CDR3 is TGCAGCGTAGAGGGACAGGGGAGGGACGAGCAGTACTTC. The chain combines TRBV29-1 with TRBJ2-7; 10 bases fit TRBD1. The CDR3 is made up of 13 amino acids. The germline CDR1 and CDR2 sequences are SQVTM and ANQGSEA. V lost 6 bases and J lost 5; bases outside the gene matches: 7.

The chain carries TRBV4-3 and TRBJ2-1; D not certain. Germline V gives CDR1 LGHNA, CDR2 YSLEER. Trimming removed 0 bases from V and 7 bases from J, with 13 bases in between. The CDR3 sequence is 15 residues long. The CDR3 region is CASSQDSSSWNEQFF. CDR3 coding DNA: TGCGCCAGCAGCCAAGACTCAAGCAGCTGGAATGAGCAGTTCTTC.

This CDR3 is CATDRGLYNEQFF. CDR3 DNA sequence: TGTGCCACTGACAGGGGATTGTACAATGAGCAGTTCTTC. The V call is TRBV7-9, the J call TRBJ2-1; 8 nucleotides match TRBD1. Germline V lookup: CDR1 SEHNR, CDR2 FQNEAQ (reference sequence). The V segment lost 10 bases and the J segment 4 bases; nucleotides outside the gene matches: 6. The CDR3 is made up of 13 amino acids.

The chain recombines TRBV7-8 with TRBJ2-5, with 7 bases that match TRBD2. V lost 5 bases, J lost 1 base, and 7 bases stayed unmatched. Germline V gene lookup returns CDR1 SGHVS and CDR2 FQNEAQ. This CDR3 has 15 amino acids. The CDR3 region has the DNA TGTGCCAGCAGCCCCGGGGGAGGGACCCAAGAGACCCAGTACTTC. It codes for CASSPGGGTQETQYF. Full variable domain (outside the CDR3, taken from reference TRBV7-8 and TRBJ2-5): GAGVSQSPRYKVAKRGQDVALRCDPISGHVSLFWYQQALGQGPEFLTYFQNEAQLDKSGLPSDRFFAERPEGSVSTLKIQRTQQEDSAVYLCASSPGGGTQETQYFGPGTRLLVL.

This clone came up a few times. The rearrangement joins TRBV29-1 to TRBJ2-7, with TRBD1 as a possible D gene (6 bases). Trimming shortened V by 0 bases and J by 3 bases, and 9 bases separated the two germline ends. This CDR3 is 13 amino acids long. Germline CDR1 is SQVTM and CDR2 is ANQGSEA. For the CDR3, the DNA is TGCAGCGTTGAAGATCAACAGGGCTACGAGCAGTACTTC. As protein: CSVEDQQGYEQYF.

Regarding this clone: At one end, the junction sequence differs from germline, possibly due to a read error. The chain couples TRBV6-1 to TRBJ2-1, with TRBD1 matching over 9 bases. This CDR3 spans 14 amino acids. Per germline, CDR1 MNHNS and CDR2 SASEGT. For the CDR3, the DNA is TGTGCCAGCAGTCGGGACAGGGACTACCATGAGCAGTTCTTC. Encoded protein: CASSRDRDYHEQFF.

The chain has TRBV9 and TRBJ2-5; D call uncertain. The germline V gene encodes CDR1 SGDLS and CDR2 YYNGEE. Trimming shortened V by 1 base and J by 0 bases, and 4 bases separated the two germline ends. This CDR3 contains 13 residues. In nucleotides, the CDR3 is TGTGCCAGCAGCGTATCGTACCAAGAGACCCAGTACTTC. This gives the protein CASSVSYQETQYF.

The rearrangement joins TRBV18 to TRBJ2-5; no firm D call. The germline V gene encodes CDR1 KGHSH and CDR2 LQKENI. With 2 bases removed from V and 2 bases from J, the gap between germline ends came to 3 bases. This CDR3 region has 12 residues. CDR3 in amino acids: CASSPKQETQYF. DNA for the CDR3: TGTGCCAGCTCACCAAAGCAAGAGACCCAGTACTTC.

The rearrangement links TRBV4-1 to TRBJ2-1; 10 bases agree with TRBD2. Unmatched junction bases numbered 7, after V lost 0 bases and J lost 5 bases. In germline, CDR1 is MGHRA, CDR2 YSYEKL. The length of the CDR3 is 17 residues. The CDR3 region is CASSQESGTSEDNEQFF. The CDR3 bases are TGCGCCAGCAGCCAAGAATCCGGGACTAGCGAGGACAATGAGCAGTTCTTC.

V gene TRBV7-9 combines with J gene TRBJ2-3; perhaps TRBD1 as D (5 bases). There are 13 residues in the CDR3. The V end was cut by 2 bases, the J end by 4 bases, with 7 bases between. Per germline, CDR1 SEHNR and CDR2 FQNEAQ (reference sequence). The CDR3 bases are TGTGCCAGCAGCTTACCAGGGCCAGATACGCAGTATTTT. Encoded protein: CASSLPGPDTQYF.

This CDR3 reads CASSTGTRDQPQHF. Written as DNA, the CDR3 is TGTGCCAGCAGCACTGGGACCAGGGATCAGCCCCAGCATTTT. The chain has TRBV9 and TRBJ1-5; TRBD1 is a possible D gene (5 bases). CDR1 SGDLS and CDR2 YYNGEE come from the germline V gene. The CDR3 loop spans 14 amino acids. The V end lost 4 bases, the J end lost 5 bases, and 13 bases lay between the germline ends.

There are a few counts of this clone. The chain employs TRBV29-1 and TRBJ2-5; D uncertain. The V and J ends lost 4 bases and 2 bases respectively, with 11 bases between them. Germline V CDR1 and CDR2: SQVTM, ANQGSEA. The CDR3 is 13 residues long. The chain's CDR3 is CSVAFAVQETQYF. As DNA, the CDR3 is TGCAGCGTTGCGTTCGCAGTTCAAGAGACCCAGTACTTC. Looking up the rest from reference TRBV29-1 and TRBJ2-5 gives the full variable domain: SAVISQKPSRDICQRGTSLTIQCQVDSQVTMMFWYRQQPGQSLTLIATANQGSEATYESGFVIDKFPISRPNLTFSTLTVSNMSPEDSSIYLCSVAFAVQETQYFGPGTRLLVL.

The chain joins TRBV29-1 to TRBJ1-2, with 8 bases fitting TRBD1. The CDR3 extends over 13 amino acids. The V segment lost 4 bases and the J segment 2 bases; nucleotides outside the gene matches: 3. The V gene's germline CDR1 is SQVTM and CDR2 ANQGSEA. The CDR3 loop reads CSVGRQGNYGYTF. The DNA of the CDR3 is TGCAGCGTTGGCAGACAGGGGAACTATGGCTACACCTTC.

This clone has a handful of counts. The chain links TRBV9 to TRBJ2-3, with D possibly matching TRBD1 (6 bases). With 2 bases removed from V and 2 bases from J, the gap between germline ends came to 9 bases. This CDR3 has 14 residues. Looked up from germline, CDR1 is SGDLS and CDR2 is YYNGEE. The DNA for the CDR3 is TGTGCCAGCAGCGTGACAGGATACACAGATACGCAGTATTTT. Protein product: CASSVTGYTDTQYF. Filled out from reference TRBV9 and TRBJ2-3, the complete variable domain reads DSGVTQTPKHLITATGQRVTLRCSPRSGDLSVYWYQQSLDQGLQFLIQYYNGEERAKGNILERFSAQQFPDLHSELNLSSLELGDSALYFCASSVTGYTDTQYFGPGTRLTVL.

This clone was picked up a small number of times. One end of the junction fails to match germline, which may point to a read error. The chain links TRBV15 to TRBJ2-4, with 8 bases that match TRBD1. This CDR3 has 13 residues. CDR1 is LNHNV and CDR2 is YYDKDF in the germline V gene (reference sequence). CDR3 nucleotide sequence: TGTGCCACCAGCAGACCCCCCCAGGGGGCTGGGGTCTTC. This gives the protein CATSRPPQGAGVF.

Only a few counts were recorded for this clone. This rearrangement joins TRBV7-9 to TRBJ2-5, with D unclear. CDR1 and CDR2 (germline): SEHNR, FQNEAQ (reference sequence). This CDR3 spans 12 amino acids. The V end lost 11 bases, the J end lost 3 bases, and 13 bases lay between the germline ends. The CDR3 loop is CAVRGEEETQYF. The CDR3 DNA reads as TGTGCCGTACGTGGCGAGGAAGAGACCCAGTACTTC.

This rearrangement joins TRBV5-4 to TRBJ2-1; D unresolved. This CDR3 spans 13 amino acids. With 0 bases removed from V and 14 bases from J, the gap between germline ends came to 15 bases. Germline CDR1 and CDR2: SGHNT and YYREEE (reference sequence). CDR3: CASSLVSEETEFF. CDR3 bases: TGTGCCAGCAGCTTGGTGTCAGAGGAGACGGAGTTCTTC. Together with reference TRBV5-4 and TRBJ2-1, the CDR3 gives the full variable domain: ETGVTQSPTHLIKTRGQQVTLRCSSQSGHNTVSWYQQALGQGPQFIFQYYREEENGRGNFPPRFSGLQFPNYSSELNVNALELDDSALYLCASSLVSEETEFFGPGTRLTVL.

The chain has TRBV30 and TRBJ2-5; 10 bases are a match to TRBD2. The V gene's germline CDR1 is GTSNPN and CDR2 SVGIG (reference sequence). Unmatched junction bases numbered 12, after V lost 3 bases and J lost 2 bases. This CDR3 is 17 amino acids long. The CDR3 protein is CAWSRARTSGPQETQYF. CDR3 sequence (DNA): TGTGCCTGGAGCAGGGCCCGGACTAGCGGACCTCAAGAGACCCAGTACTTC.

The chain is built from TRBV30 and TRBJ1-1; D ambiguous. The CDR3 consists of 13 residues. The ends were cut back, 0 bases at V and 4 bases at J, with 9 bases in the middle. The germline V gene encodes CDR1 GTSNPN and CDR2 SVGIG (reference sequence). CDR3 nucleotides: TGTGCCTGGAGTGTGGCCCTGAGCACTGAAGCTTTCTTT. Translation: CAWSVALSTEAFF.

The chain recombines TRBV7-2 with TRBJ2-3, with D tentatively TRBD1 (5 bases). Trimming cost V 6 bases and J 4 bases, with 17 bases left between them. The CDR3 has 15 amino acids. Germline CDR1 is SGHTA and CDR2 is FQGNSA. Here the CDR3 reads CASSQTVLEADTQYF. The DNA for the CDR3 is TGTGCCAGCAGTCAGACAGTACTTGAAGCAGATACGCAGTATTTT.